The 20 T cell receptor beta chains below were found in one sample sequenced in a study of identical twins. TCRdb reanalysed the 5' RACE reads using MiXCR and keeps one entry per CDR3 protein. The table has around 450,000 distinct CDR3 sequences, approximately 15% seen once. The sample also formed part of further work on yellow fever vaccine responses in identical twins.

Sample: CD4+ T cells sorted from blood. These receptors originate from a woman between 18 and 29 years old in good health.

The table lists this clonotype with a few counts. The chain combines TRBV12-3 or TRBV12-4 with TRBJ2-3, with D hard to call. This CDR3 is 15 amino acids long. The ends were cut back, 2 bases at V and 0 bases at J, with 9 bases in the middle. CDR3 sequence: CASSLSRASTDTQYF. CDR3 nucleotides: TGTGCCAGCAGTTTAAGTCGTGCTAGCACAGATACGCAGTATTTT.

The chain combines TRBV24-1 with TRBJ2-2, with TRBD2 matching over 8 bases. Trimming removed 3 bases from V and 7 bases from J; junction bases left unmatched: 9. The germline V gene encodes CDR1 KGHDR and CDR2 SFDVKD. The CDR3 totals 16 residues. In DNA, the CDR3 is TGTGCCACCAGTGATCCAGCGGGAGTGTCGATCGGGGAGCTGTTTTTT. It is translated as CATSDPAGVSIGELFF.

The rearrangement uses TRBV20-1 and TRBJ1-1, with 7 bases aligning to TRBD1. This CDR3 spans 16 amino acids. V was clipped by 1 base and J by 2 bases; unmatched bases: 10. CDR1 DFQATT and CDR2 SNEGSKA come from the germline V gene (reference sequence). The CDR3 DNA follows: TGCAGTGCTAGAGGACAGGGCGGCGACGGAAACACTGAAGCTTTCTTT. As protein: CSARGQGGDGNTEAFF.

The chain has TRBV4-3 and TRBJ2-7, with D possibly matching TRBD2 (5 bases). CDR3 size: 15 residues. In germline, CDR1 is LGHNA, CDR2 YSLEER. Trimming left V 0 bases short and J 9 bases short, with 18 bases between. The CDR3 reads CASSQDVASSRVQYF. In DNA, the CDR3 is TGCGCCAGCAGCCAAGATGTAGCTAGCTCAAGGGTGCAGTACTTC.

In its sample, this clonotype was seen a few times. The V gene is TRBV6-2 or TRBV6-3, the J gene TRBJ1-5; D is perhaps TRBD1 (5 bases). Trimming cost V 4 bases and J 6 bases, with 13 bases left between them. Germline V CDR1 and CDR2: MNHEY, SVGEGT. This CDR3 region has 14 residues. The CDR3 sequence: CASSSQGKSQPQHF. The CDR3 DNA reads TGTGCCAGCAGTTCCCAGGGAAAAAGTCAGCCCCAGCATTTT.

The V and J genes are TRBV5-1 and TRBJ2-1; D is tentatively TRBD1 or TRBD2 (5 bases each). The CDR3 contains 13 residues. Deletions cut 5 bases from V and 9 bases from J, with 15 bases between. Germline assignment: CDR1 SGHRS and CDR2 YFSETQ. The CDR3 loop reads CASRPGPLGEQFF. The CDR3 bases are TGCGCCAGCAGGCCGGGACCTTTGGGTGAGCAGTTCTTC.

This clonotype came up a few times. The chain recombines TRBV5-6 with TRBJ1-4; 8 nucleotides agree with TRBD1. Germline trimming cut 0 bases from V and 1 base from J; bases unmatched to any gene: 2. The CDR3 length is 16 residues. CDR1 is SGHDT and CDR2 is YYEEEE in the germline V gene. CDR3 DNA: TGTGCCAGCAGCTTGGCCAGGGGGCGAACTAATGAAAAACTGTTTTTT. Translated, it gives CASSLARGRTNEKLFF.

The chain employs TRBV5-1 and TRBJ2-7; the D gene is possibly TRBD2 (7 bases). Germline V gives CDR1 SGHRS, CDR2 YFSETQ. This CDR3 region has 15 residues. V was trimmed by 4 bases and J by 1 base, leaving 15 bases between them. CDR3 DNA sequence: TGCGCCAGCAGCCCTTTGCGGGGGCCATCCTACGAGCAGTACTTC. It codes for CASSPLRGPSYEQYF.

The chain uses TRBV4-3 and TRBJ2-7, with TRBD2 matching over 11 bases. The CDR3 consists of 15 residues. J was trimmed by 3 bases and V by 0 bases; bases with no gene match: 1. The V gene's germline CDR1 is LGHNA and CDR2 YSLEER. The CDR3 loop reads CASSQDGTSGYEQYF. CDR3 DNA: TGCGCCAGCAGCCAAGACGGGACTAGCGGCTACGAGCAGTACTTC.

In its sample, this clonotype was seen many times. V is TRBV28 and J is TRBJ2-1; TRBD2 matches at 7 bases. This CDR3 region has 14 residues. The germline CDR1 and CDR2 sequences are MDHEN and SYDVKM. The trim removed 8 bases at V and 1 base at J, leaving 5 bases unmatched. CDR3 coding DNA: TGTGCCAGCGGTGGGGACTATTCCTACAATGAGCAGTTCTTC. It yields the protein CASGGDYSYNEQFF. The variable domain in full, with the rest retrieved from reference TRBV28 and TRBJ2-1, is DVKVTQSSRYLVKRTGEKVFLECVQDMDHENMFWYRQDPGLGLRLIYFSYDVKMKEKGDIPEGYSVSREKKERFSLILESASTNQTSMYLCASGGDYSYNEQFFGPGTRLTVL.

The chain employs TRBV6-1 and TRBJ2-2, with TRBD2 identical over 9 bases. The ends lost 7 bases at V and 6 bases at J; junction bases unmatched: 6. CDR3 length equals 14 residues. CDR1 is MNHNS, CDR2 SASEGT, per germline. CDR3 region: CASTPGTSPGELFF. CDR3 coding DNA: TGTGCCAGCACCCCCGGGACTAGCCCCGGGGAGCTGTTTTTT.

The V call is TRBV6-2 or TRBV6-3, the J call TRBJ2-1; possibly TRBD1 for D (6 bases). CDR3 size: 16 residues. From germline, CDR1 is MNHEY and CDR2 SVGEGT. V was pared by 6 bases and J by 4 bases, with 19 bases between. The CDR3 reads CASSFRTTTGYNEQFF. In DNA form, the CDR3 reads TGTGCCAGCAGCTTCCGGACCACCACAGGGTACAATGAGCAGTTCTTC.

The chain is built from TRBV12-3 or TRBV12-4 and TRBJ1-6; 10 nucleotides match TRBD1. The CDR3 has 14 residues. V lost 6 bases, J lost 9 bases, and 5 bases stayed unmatched. The CDR3 loop is CASSPWDRGSPLHF. The DNA for the CDR3 is TGTGCCAGCAGCCCCTGGGACAGGGGTTCACCCCTCCACTTT.

This clonotype was counted between two and nine times. This chain joins TRBV7-9 and TRBJ2-3; D perhaps matches TRBD2 (5 bases). V lost 1 base and J 3 bases, leaving 14 bases between the germline ends. Per germline, CDR1 SEHNR and CDR2 FQNEAQ (reference sequence). The CDR3 sequence is 16 residues long. The CDR3, as DNA: TGTGCCAGCAGCTTAGATCTGGGAGAAGGAACAGATACGCAGTATTTT. It encodes CASSLDLGEGTDTQYF.

The sample holds a few counts of this clonotype. V usage is TRBV7-8 and J usage is TRBJ2-1; D is undetermined. The CDR3 covers 11 residues. V lost 5 bases, J lost 7 bases, and 6 bases lay in between. The germline gives CDR1 SGHVS, CDR2 FQNEAQ. For the CDR3, the DNA is TGTGCCAGCAGCGTCATGAATGAGCAGTTCTTC. It specifies CASSVMNEQFF.

Here the CDR3 DNA reads TGTGCCAGCAGCTTAGTGCAGGTGAATCAGCCCCAGCATTTT. It encodes CASSLVQVNQPQHF. The V gene is TRBV7-2, the J gene TRBJ1-5; D not certain. Trimming took 1 base from V and 4 from J, leaving 8 bases between them. Germline V gene lookup returns CDR1 SGHTA and CDR2 FQGNSA. CDR3 length: 14 residues.

The chain recombines TRBV2 with TRBJ2-7; 7 bases agree with TRBD2. CDR3 length equals 14 residues. V was pared by 6 bases and J by 2 bases, with 7 bases of the junction left unmatched. CDR1 and CDR2 (germline): SNHLY, FYNNEI. As DNA, the CDR3 is TGTGCCAGCAGCGGGACTACCTCGGCCTACGAGCAGTACTTC. Protein: CASSGTTSAYEQYF.

This clonotype occurred a few times. This chain joins TRBV4-1 and TRBJ2-3; perhaps D is TRBD1 or TRBD2 (6 bases each). Trimming took 3 bases from V and 5 from J, leaving 18 bases between them. The CDR3 spans 16 residues. Germline CDR1 MGHRA, CDR2 YSYEKL. This CDR3 reads CASSHSLGAGQDTQYF. The CDR3 DNA reads as TGCGCCAGCAGCCATTCACTGGGGGCGGGGCAAGATACGCAGTATTTT.

At least ten counts were recorded for this clonotype. V usage is TRBV11-3 and J usage is TRBJ2-1; TRBD2 matches 10 bases. The V gene's germline CDR1 is SGHNT and CDR2 YENEEA. CDR3 size: 16 residues. V lost 4 bases and J lost 0; bases outside the gene matches: 3. CDR3 residues: CASSSSGGASYNEQFF. The DNA for the CDR3 is TGTGCCAGCAGCTCGAGCGGGGGGGCCTCCTACAATGAGCAGTTCTTC.

This clonotype was seen at least ten times. The chain combines TRBV12-3 or TRBV12-4 with TRBJ2-7, with 10 positions matching TRBD2. The CDR3 runs 16 residues. V was pared by 7 bases and J by 2 bases, with 11 bases of the junction left unmatched. CDR3 in amino acids: CASIPTSGSSPYEQYF. CDR3 nucleotide sequence: TGTGCCAGCATTCCGACTAGCGGGTCGTCTCCCTACGAGCAGTACTTC.